This T cell receptor (beta chain) is drawn from a study of blood T cells in healthy people across ages. The sample holds a few counts of this clonotype. PCR was performed a second time for roughly 7 to 12 cycles using a sample-barcoded 5' primer and a J-beta primer mix. From the 5' RACE reads, TCRdb called clonotypes with MiXCR, one entry per CDR3 protein. The sample holds some 890,000 distinct CDR3 sequences; about 29% are singletons and the top ten take roughly 10%. Germline loops: CDR1 SGHAT, CDR2 FQNNGV. The CDR3 runs 15 residues. V lost 5 bases to trimming and J lost 5 bases, with 18 bases between them. This sample was shared with a second study, whose subject was T cells of mothers and their children.

This chain uses TRBV11-2 with TRBJ2-5; a weak D match, TRBD1 (6 bases). The source of this sequence is a woman aged 40 to 55 in good health. Sequenced sample: blood. CDR3 amino acids: CASSPSGGAMETQYF. The CDR3 DNA reads as TGTGCCAGCAGCCCTAGTGGGGGCGCGATGGAGACCCAGTACTTC.